This T cell receptor beta chain was identified in a study of shared clonotypes between healthy human individuals. Study observations and caveats: The study's rarefaction showed incomplete sorted-subset sequencing despite large depth. Clonotypes not shared had lower generation probabilities than those common to all four donors.

V lost 8 bases, J lost 8 bases, and 6 bases stayed unmatched. The CDR3 is 13 residues long. Germline V gives CDR1 MDHEN, CDR2 SYDVKM. With regard to this clone: Its antigen is not identified.

Authors' processing steps: ImmunoSEQ yielded junction-only sequences lacking quality scores, so filtering differed. The table came from immunoSEQ multiplex PCR; TCRdb's copy has only in-frame clones and leaves some out. V and J calls and clone size are as listed in that table; D and trimming were resolved from the DNA. Among 2 million to 2.5 million clones, over 85% were seen once, and the ten largest hold roughly 0.39%. This clonotype was obtained from a man younger than 35 in good health. Some clones in this sample may be carry-over from other donors' samples. Material for sequencing was naive CD4+ T cells from PBMCs. Subset denoted: CD45RA+ positively selected. This rearrangement joins TRBV28 to TRBJ2-7; 13 bases line up with TRBD2. Here the CDR3 reads CASGTSGARQQYF. CDR3 nucleotides: TGTGCCAGCGGGACTAGCGGGGCGCGGCAGCAGTACTTC.